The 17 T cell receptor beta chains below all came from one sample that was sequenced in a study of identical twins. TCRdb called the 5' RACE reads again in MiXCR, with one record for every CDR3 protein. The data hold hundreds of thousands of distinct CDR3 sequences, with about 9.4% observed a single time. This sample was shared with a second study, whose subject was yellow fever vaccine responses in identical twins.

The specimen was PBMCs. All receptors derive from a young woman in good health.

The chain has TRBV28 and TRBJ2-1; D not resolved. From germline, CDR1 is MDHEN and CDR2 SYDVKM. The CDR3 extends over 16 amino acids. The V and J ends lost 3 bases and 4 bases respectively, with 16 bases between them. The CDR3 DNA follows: TGTGCCAGCAGTTTTCGAATCCTTCCGACTTACAATGAGCAGTTCTTC. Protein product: CASSFRILPTYNEQFF.

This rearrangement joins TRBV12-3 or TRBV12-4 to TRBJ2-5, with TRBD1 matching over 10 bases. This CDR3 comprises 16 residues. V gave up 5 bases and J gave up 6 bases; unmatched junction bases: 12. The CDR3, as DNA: TGTGCCAGCAGTCCCTCCGACAGGGGGCGAGTAAAGACCCAGTACTTC. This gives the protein CASSPSDRGRVKTQYF.

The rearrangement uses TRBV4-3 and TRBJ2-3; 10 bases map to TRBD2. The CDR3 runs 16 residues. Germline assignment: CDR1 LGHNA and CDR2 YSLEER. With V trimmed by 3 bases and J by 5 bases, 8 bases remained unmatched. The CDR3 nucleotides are TGCGCCAGCAGCCACCAAATAGCGGGAGGCAGAGATACGCAGTATTTT. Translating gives CASSHQIAGGRDTQYF.

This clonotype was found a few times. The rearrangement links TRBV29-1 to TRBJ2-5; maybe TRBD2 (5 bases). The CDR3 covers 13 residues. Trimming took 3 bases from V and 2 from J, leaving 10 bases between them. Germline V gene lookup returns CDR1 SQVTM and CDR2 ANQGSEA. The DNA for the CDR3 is TGCAGCGTTGAGGCCAGCGGACAAGAGACCCAGTACTTC. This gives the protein CSVEASGQETQYF.

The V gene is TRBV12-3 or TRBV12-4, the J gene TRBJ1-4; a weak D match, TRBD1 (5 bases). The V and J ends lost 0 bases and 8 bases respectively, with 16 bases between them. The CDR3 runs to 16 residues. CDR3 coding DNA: TGTGCCAGCAGTTTAGCCGAGACAGTACAAAAGGAAAAACTGTTTTTT. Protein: CASSLAETVQKEKLFF.

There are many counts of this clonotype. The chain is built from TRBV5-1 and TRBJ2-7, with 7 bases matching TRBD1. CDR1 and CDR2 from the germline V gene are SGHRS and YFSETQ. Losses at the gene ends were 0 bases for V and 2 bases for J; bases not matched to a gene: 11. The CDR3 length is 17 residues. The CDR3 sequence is CASSLAQDRIFAYEQYF. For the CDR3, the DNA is TGCGCCAGCAGCTTGGCCCAGGACAGGATCTTTGCCTACGAGCAGTACTTC.

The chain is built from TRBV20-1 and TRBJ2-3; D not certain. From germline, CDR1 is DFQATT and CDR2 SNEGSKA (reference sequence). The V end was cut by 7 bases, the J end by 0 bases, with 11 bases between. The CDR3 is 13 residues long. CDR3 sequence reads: CSVPIPSTDTQYF. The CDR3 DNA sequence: TGCAGTGTTCCAATCCCTAGCACAGATACGCAGTATTTT.

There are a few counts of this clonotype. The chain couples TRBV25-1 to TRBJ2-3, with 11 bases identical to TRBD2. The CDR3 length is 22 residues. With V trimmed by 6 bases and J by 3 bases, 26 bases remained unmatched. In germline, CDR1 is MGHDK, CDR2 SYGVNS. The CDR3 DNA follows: TGTGCCAGCAGCCCTAGGGGTTTTGGACTAGCGGGCGATCCCTATTCTACAGATACGCAGTATTTT. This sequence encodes CASSPRGFGLAGDPYSTDTQYF.

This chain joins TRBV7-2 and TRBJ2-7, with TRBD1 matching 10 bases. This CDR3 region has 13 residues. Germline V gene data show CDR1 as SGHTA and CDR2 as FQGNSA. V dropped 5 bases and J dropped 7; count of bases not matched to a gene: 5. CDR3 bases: TGTGCCAGCAGCATGGGACAGGGGAGGGAGCAGTACTTC. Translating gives CASSMGQGREQYF. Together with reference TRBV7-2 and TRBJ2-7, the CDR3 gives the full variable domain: GAGVSQSPSNKVTEKGKDVELRCDPISGHTALYWYRQSLGQGLEFLIYFQGNSAPDKSGLPSDRFSAERTGGSVSTLTIQRTQQEDSAVYLCASSMGQGREQYFGPGTRLTVT.

CDR3 region: CASSQASFDEQYF. The CDR3 region has the DNA TGTGCCAGCAGCCAAGCCAGCTTTGACGAGCAGTACTTC. The V call is TRBV4-2, the J call TRBJ2-7; no definite D call. The V end lost 1 base, the J end lost 5 bases, and 9 bases lay between the germline ends. Germline-derived CDR1 and CDR2 are LGHNA and YNFKEQ. The CDR3 contains 13 residues.

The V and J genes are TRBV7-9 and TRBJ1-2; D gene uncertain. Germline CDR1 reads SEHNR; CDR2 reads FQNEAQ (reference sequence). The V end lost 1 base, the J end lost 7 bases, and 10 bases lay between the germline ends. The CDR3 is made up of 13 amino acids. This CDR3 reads CASSLVESSGYTF. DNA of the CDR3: TGTGCCAGCAGCTTAGTGGAGTCAAGTGGCTACACCTTC.

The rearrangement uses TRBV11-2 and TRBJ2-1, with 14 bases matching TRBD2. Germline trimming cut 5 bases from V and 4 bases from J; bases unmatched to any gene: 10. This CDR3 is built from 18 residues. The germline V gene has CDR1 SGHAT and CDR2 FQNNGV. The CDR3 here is CASSPLTSGGASYNEQFF. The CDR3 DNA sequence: TGTGCCAGCAGCCCTTTGACTAGCGGGGGGGCCTCTTACAATGAGCAGTTCTTC.

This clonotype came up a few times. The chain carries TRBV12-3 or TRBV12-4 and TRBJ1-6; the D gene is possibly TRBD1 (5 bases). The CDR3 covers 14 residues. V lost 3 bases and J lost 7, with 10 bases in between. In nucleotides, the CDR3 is TGTGCCAGCAGTTTGTTGGGGGTAAATTCACCCCTCCACTTT. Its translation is CASSLLGVNSPLHF.

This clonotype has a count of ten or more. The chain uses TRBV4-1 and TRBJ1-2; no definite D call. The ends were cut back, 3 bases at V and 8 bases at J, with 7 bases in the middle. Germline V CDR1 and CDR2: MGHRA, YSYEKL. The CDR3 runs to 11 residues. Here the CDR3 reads CASSQAGGYTF. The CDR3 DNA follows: TGCGCCAGCAGCCAGGCGGGGGGCTACACCTTC.

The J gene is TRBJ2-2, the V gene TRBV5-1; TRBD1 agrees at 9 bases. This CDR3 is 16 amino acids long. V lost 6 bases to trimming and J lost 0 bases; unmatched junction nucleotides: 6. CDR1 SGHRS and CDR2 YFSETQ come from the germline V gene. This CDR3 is CASKWDRESNTGELFF. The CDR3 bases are TGCGCCAGCAAATGGGACAGGGAATCGAACACCGGGGAGCTGTTTTTT.

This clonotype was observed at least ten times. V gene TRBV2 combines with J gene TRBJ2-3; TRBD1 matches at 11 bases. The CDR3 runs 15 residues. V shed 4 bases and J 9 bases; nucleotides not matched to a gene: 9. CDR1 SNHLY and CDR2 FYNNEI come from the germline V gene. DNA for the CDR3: TGTGCCAGCAGTGTTGGGACAGGGGGTGTAAGAACGCAGTATTTT. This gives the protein CASSVGTGGVRTQYF.

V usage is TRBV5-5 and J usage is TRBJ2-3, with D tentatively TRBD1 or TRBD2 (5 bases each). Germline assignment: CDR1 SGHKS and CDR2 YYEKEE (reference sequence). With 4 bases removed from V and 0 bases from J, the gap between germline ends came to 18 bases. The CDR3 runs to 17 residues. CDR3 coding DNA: TGTGCCAGCAGCCGATACTCAGGGACGGTGAGCACAGATACGCAGTATTTT. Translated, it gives CASSRYSGTVSTDTQYF.